The 4 T cell receptor beta chains below all came from one sample that was sequenced in a study of identical twins. TCRdb called the 5' RACE reads again in MiXCR, with one record for every CDR3 protein. The data contain approximately 620,000 distinct CDR3 sequences, 8.5% to 9% of them singletons. This sample was also put to use in a study of yellow fever vaccine responses in identical twins.

Input material: PBMCs. All receptors come from a woman aged 18 to 35 in good health.

This rearrangement joins TRBV2 to TRBJ1-3, with D possibly being TRBD1 (6 bases). Trimming removed 6 bases at V and 0 bases at J, with 15 bases between. CDR1 is SNHLY and CDR2 is FYNNEI in the germline V gene. CDR3 length: 16 residues. In DNA, the CDR3 is TGTGCCAGCAGCGGATACGACAGGCTCTCTGGAAACACCATATATTTT. Translated: CASSGYDRLSGNTIYF.

The V call is TRBV7-2, the J call TRBJ2-1, with 11 bases aligning to TRBD1. This CDR3 is built from 12 residues. V trimming: 3 bases; J trimming: 16 bases; junction bases outside the gene matches: 5. From germline, CDR1 is SGHTA and CDR2 FQGNSA. CDR3 region: CASSFRDRGDFF. The DNA for the CDR3 is TGTGCCAGCAGCTTCCGGGACAGGGGGGATTTCTTC.

This sequence joins TRBV7-9 and TRBJ2-1; 11 nucleotides agree with TRBD2. V shed 5 bases and J 4 bases; nucleotides not matched to a gene: 10. The CDR3 spans 17 residues. Germline assignment: CDR1 SEHNR and CDR2 FQNEAQ (reference sequence). The CDR3 region is CASSPRDGTSGYNEQFF. CDR3 in DNA: TGTGCCAGCAGCCCTCGCGATGGGACTAGCGGATACAATGAGCAGTTCTTC.

This clonotype was seen a handful of times. V gene TRBV20-1 combines with J gene TRBJ2-1; the D gene is possibly TRBD2 (6 bases). Germline values: CDR1 DFQATT, CDR2 SNEGSKA (reference sequence). V lost 0 bases to trimming and J lost 1 base, with 13 bases between them. The CDR3 consists of 16 residues. The CDR3 region is CSARDRSGRSYNEQFF. In DNA form, the CDR3 reads TGCAGTGCTAGAGATCGTAGCGGACGTTCCTACAATGAGCAGTTCTTC.